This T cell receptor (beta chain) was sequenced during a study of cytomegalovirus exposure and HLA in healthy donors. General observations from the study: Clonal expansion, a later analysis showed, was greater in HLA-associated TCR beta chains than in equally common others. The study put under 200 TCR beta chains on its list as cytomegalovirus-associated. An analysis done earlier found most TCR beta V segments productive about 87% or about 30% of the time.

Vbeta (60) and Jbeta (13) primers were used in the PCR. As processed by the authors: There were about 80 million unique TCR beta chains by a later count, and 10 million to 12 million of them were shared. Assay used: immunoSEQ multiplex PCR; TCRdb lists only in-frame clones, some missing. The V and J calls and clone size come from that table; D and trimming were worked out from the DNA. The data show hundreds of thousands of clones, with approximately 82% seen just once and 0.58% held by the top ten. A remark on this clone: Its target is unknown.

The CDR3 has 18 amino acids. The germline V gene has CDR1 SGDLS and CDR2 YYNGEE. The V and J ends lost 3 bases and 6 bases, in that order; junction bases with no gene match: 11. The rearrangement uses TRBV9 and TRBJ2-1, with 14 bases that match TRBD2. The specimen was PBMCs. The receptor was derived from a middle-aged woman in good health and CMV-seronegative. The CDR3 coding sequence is TGTGCCAGCAGCGCTGCGACTAGCGGGGGGGCTTTTGGCAATGAGCAGTTCTTC. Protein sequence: CASSAATSGGAFGNEQFF.